A single TCR beta chain is shown here with its context. The antigen is not known. Assay: immunoSEQ multiplex PCR; the TCRdb copy retains only in-frame clones and omits some. Of about 72,000 clones listed, approximately 94% are singletons. These data belong to a study of cytomegalovirus exposure and HLA in healthy donors. General observations from the study: The study flagged some 170 TCR beta chains as cytomegalovirus-associated. Most TCR sequences were rare, but some public TCRs occurred in many donors.

V gave up 5 bases and J gave up 5 bases; unmatched junction bases: 9. Looked up from germline, CDR1 is SGHTA and CDR2 is FQGNSA. The CDR3 is made up of 14 amino acids. Sequencing was performed on PBMCs. The chain couples TRBV7-2 to TRBJ2-7; the match to TRBD2 covers 7 bases. This TCR derives from a woman younger than 30 in good health and CMV-seronegative. In DNA, the CDR3 is TGTGCCAGCAGCCGAGGGGCTAGCGGAGACGAGCAGTACTTC. It encodes CASSRGASGDEQYF. Full variable domain (missing parts from reference TRBV7-2 and TRBJ2-7): GAGVSQSPSNKVTEKGKDVELRCDPISGHTALYWYRQSLGQGLEFLIYFQGNSAPDKSGLPSDRFSAERTGGSVSTLTIQRTQQEDSAVYLCASSRGASGDEQYFGPGTRLTVT.